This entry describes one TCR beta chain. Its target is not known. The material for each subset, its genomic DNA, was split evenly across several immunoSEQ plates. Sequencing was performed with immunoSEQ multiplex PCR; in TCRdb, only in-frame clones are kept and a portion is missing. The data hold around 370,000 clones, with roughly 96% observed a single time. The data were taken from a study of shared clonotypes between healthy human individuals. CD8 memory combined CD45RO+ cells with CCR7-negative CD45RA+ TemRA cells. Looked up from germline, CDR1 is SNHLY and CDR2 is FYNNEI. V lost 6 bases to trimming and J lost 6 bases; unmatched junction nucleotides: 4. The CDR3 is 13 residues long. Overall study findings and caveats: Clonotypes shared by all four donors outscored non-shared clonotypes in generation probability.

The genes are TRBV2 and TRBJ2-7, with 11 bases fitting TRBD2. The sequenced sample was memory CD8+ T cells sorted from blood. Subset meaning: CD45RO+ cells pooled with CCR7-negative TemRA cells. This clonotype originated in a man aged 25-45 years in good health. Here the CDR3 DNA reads TGTGCCAGCAGGTCTAGCGGGAGGTCCGAGCAGTACTTC. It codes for CASRSSGRSEQYF.